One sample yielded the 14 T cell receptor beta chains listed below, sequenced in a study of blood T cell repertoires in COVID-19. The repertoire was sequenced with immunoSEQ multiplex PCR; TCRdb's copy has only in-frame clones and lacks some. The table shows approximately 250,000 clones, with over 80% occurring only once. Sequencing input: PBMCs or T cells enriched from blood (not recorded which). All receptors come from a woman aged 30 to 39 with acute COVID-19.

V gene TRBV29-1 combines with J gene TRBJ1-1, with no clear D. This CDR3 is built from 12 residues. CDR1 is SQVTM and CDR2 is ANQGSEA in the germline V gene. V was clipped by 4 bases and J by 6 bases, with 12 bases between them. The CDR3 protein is CSVGLTSPEAFF. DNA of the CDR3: TGCAGCGTTGGACTTACGAGCCCTGAAGCTTTCTTT. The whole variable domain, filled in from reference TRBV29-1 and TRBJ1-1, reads SAVISQKPSRDICQRGTSLTIQCQVDSQVTMMFWYRQQPGQSLTLIATANQGSEATYESGFVIDKFPISRPNLTFSTLTVSNMSPEDSSIYLCSVGLTSPEAFFGQGTRLTVV.

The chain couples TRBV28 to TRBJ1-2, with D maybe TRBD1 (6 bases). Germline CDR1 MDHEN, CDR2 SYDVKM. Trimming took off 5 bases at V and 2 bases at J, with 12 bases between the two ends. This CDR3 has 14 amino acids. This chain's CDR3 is CASSPGTTNYGYTF. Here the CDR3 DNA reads TGTGCCAGCAGTCCGGGGACAACCAACTATGGCTACACCTTC.

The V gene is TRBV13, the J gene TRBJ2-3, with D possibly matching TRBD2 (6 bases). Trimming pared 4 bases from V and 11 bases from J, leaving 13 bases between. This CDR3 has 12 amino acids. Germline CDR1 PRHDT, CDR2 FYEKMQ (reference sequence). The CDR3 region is CASSSGSSVQYF. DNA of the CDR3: TGTGCCAGCAGCTCGGGCTCTAGCGTGCAGTATTTT.

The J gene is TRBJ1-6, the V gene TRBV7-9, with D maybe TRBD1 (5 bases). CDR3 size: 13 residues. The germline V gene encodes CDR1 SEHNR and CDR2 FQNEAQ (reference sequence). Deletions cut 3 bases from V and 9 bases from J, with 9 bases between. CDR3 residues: CASSFPGFSPLHF. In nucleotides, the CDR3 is TGTGCCAGCAGCTTCCCAGGGTTTTCACCCCTCCACTTT.

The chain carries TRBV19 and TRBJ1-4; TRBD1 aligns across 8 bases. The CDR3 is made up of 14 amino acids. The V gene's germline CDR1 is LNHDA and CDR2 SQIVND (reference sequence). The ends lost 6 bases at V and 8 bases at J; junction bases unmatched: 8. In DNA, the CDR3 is TGTGCCAGTAGCCCGACAGGGGTGGAGGAAAAACTGTTTTTT. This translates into CASSPTGVEEKLFF.

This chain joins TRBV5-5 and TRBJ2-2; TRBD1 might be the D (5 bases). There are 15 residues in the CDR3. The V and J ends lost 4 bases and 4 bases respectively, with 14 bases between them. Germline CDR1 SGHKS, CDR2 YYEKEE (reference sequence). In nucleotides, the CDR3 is TGTGCCAGCAGCCGGACCCAGCAGGGCACCGGGGAGCTGTTTTTT. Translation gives CASSRTQQGTGELFF.

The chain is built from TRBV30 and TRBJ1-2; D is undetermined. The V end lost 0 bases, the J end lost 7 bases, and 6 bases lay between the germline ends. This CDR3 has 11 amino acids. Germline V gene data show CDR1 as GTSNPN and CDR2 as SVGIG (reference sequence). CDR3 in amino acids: CAWSVNSGYTF. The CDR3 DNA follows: TGTGCCTGGAGTGTGAACAGTGGCTACACCTTC.

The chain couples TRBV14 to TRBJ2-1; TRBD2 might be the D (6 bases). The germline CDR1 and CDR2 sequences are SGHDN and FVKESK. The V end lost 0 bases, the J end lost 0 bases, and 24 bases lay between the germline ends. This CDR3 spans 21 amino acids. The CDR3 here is CASSQEFGAGPSVFSYNEQFF. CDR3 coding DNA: TGTGCCAGCAGCCAAGAATTTGGGGCGGGACCATCCGTTTTCTCCTACAATGAGCAGTTCTTC.

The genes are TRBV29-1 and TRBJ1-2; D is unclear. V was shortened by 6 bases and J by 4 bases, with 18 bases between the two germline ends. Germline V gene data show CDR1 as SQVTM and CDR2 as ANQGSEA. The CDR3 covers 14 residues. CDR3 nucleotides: TGCAGCGTCCCTCGGGGTGAGCGGATCTATGGCTACACCTTC. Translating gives CSVPRGERIYGYTF.

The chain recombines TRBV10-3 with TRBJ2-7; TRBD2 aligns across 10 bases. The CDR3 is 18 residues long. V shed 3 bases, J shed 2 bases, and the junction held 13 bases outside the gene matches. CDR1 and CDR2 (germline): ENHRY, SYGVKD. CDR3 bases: TGTGCCATCAGTGACTTATCATGGGAGCGGGAGGGTACCTACGAGCAGTACTTC. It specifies CAISDLSWEREGTYEQYF.

DNA of the CDR3: TGTGCCAGCAGCCGGACAGGGCCCGGGGAGCTGTTTTTT. As protein: CASSRTGPGELFF. The rearrangement joins TRBV6-2 or TRBV6-3 to TRBJ2-2; 8 bases are shared with TRBD1. CDR1 and CDR2 from the germline V gene are MNHEY and SVGEGT. The V and J ends lost 6 bases and 6 bases, in that order; junction bases with no gene match: 3. This CDR3 spans 13 amino acids.

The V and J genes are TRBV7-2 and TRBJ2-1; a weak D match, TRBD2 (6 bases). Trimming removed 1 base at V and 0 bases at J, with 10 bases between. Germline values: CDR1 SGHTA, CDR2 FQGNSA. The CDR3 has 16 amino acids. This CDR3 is CASSLVAGSSYNEQFF. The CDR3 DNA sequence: TGTGCCAGCAGCTTAGTTGCGGGGAGCTCCTACAATGAGCAGTTCTTC.

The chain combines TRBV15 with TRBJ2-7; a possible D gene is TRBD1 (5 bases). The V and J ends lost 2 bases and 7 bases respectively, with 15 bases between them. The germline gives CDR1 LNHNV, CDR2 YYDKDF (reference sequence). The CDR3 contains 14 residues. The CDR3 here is CATSRSGPAQEQYF. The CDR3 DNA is TGTGCCACCAGCAGATCAGGGCCCGCCCAGGAGCAGTACTTC.

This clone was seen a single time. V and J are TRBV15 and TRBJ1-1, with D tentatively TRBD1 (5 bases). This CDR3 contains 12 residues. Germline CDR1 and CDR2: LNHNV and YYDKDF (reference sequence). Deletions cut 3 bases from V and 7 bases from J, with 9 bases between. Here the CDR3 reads CATSSTGFEAFF. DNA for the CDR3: TGTGCCACCAGCAGTACAGGTTTTGAAGCTTTCTTT.